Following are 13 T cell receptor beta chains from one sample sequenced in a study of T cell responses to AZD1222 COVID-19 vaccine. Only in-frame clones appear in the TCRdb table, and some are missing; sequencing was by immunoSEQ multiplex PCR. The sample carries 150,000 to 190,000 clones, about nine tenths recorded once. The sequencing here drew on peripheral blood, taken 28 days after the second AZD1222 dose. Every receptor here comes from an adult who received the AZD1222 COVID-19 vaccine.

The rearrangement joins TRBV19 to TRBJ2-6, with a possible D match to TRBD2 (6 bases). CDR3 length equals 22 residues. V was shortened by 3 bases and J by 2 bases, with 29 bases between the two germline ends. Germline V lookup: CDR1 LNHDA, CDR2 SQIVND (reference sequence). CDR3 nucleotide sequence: TGTGCCAGTAGTATCGTGGGGGGAATTGTAGGGTTCAACCTTCCTGGGGCCAACGTCCTGACTTTC. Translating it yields CASSIVGGIVGFNLPGANVLTF.

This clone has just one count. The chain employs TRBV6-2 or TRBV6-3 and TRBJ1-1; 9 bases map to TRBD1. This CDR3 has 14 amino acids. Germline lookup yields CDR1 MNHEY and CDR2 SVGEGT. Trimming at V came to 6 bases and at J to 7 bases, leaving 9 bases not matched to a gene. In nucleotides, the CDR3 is TGTGCCAGCAGCTTACAGGGGGCGATGGGTGAAGCTTTCTTT. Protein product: CASSLQGAMGEAFF.

In DNA form, the CDR3 reads TGCGCCAGCAGCATGACAGGATCCGCCGGGGAGCTGTTTTTT. Its translation: CASSMTGSAGELFF. The chain couples TRBV5-1 to TRBJ2-2, with D perhaps TRBD1 (6 bases). The CDR3 contains 14 residues. Trimming removed 4 bases at V and 6 bases at J, with 13 bases between. The germline V gene encodes CDR1 SGHRS and CDR2 YFSETQ.

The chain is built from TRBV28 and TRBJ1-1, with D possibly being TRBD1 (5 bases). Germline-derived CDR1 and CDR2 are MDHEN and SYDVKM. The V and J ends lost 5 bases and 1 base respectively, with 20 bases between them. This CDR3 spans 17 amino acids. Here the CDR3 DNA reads TGTGCCAGCAGTATTCCCATGGGGGGATTGGGGAACACTGAAGCTTTCTTT. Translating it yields CASSIPMGGLGNTEAFF.

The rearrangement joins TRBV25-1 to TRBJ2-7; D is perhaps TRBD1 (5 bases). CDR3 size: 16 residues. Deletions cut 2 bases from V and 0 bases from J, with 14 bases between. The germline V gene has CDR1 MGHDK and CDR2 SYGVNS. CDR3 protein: CASSESSQGRSYEQYF. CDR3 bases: TGTGCCAGCAGTGAAAGCTCCCAGGGCCGCTCCTACGAGCAGTACTTC.

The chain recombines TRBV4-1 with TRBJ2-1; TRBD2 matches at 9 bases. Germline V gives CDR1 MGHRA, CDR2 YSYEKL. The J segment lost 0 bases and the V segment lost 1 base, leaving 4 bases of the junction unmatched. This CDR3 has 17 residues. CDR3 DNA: TGCGCCAGCAGCCAAGGCGATAGCGGGAGCTCCTACAATGAGCAGTTCTTC. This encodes CASSQGDSGSSYNEQFF.

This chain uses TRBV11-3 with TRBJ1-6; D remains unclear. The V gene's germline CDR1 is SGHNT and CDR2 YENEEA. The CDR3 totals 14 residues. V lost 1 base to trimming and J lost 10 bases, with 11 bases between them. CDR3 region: CASSLVPVGSPLHF. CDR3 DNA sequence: TGTGCCAGCAGCTTAGTTCCAGTTGGCTCACCCCTCCACTTT.

CDR3 coding DNA: TGCGCCAGCAGCCGCCAATTAAACACTGAAGCTTTCTTT. The encoded protein is CASSRQLNTEAFF. The chain carries TRBV4-3 and TRBJ1-1; D remains ambiguous. Trimming pared 4 bases from V and 2 bases from J, leaving 8 bases between. There are 13 residues in the CDR3. CDR1 and CDR2 (germline): LGHNA, YSLEER.

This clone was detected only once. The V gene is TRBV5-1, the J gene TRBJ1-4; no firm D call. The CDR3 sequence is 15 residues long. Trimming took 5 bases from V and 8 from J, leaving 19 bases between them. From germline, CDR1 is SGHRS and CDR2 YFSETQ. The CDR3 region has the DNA TGCGCCAGCAGTCGGGTAATGGGCCGATCGGAAAAACTGTTTTTT. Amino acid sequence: CASSRVMGRSEKLFF.

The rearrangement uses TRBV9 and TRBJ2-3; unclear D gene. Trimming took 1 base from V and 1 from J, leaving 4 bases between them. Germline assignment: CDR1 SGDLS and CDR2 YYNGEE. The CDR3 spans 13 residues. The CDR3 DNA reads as TGTGCCAGCAGCGTAATGGGCACAGATACGCAGTATTTT. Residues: CASSVMGTDTQYF.

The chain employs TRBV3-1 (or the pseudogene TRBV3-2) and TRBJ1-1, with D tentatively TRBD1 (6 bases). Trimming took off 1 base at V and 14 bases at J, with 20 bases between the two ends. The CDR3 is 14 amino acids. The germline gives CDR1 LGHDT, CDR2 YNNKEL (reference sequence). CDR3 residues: CASSQGRGANFPFF. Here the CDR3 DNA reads TGTGCCAGCAGCCAAGGGCGGGGGGCCAATTTTCCCTTCTTT.

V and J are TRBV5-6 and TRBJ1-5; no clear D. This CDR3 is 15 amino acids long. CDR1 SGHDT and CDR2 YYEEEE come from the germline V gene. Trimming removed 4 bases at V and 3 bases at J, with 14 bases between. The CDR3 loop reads CASSLGTAYNQPQHF. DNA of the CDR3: TGTGCCAGCAGCCTCGGTACAGCTTACAATCAGCCCCAGCATTTT.

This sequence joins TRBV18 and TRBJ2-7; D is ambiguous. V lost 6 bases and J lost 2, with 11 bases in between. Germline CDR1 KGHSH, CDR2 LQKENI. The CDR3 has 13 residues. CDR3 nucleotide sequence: TGTGCCAGCTCCAGATCCGGAGCCTACGAGCAGTACTTC. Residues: CASSRSGAYEQYF. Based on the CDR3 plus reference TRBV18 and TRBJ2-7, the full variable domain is NAGVMQNPRHLVRRRGQEARLRCSPMKGHSHVYWYRQLPEEGLKFMVYLQKENIIDESGMPKERFSAEFPKEGPSILRIQQVVRGDSAAYFCASSRSGAYEQYFGPGTRLTVT.